These T cell receptor beta chains were read from a single sample in a study of neurological immune-mediated disorders. MiXCR, applied by TCRdb to the 5' RACE reads, yields one record per CDR3 protein. Altogether more than 30,000 distinct CDR3 sequences are present, roughly 15% being singletons, with the ten largest covering 5% to 6.5%. The specimen was CD4+ T cells from blood. These receptors came from a female donor with HTLV-1-associated myelopathy (HAM/TSP). Each CDR3 is given with its conserved first and last residue. The D gene is left open where the match is weak. Size tells how often a clone was seen (once, few, many) or the class of an expanded clone, and some rows leave it out.

j_call: TRBJ2-2
v_call: TRBV20-1
d_call: NA
clone_size: many
cdr3_aa: CSAAVGGNTGELFF
cdr3_nt: TGCAGTGCCGCGGTCGGGGGCAACACCGGGGAGCTGTTTTTT

j_call: TRBJ2-7
v_call: TRBV7-2
d_call: TRBD2
clone_size: medium-sized
cdr3_aa: CASSSSGGNEQYF
cdr3_nt: TGTGCCAGCAGCTCGAGCGGGGGGAACGAGCAGTACTTC

j_call: TRBJ2-2
v_call: TRBV20-1
d_call: NA
clone_size: once
cdr3_aa: CSATIGLTGELFF
cdr3_nt: TGCAGTGCTACTATCGGCCTAACCGGGGAGCTGTTTTTT

j_call: TRBJ2-3
v_call: TRBV12-3/TRBV12-4
d_call: TRBD2
clone_size: many
cdr3_aa: CASSRYRTSGGSSTDTQYF
cdr3_nt: TGTGCCAGCAGTCGCTACCGGACTAGCGGGGGATCTAGCACAGATACGCAGTATTTT

j_call: TRBJ2-1
v_call: TRBV7-2
d_call: NA
clone_size: many
cdr3_aa: CASSSRRSSYNEQFF
cdr3_nt: TGTGCCAGCAGCTCCAGACGGAGCTCCTACAATGAGCAGTTCTTC

j_call: TRBJ1-2
v_call: TRBV6-5
d_call: TRBD1
clone_size: medium-sized
cdr3_aa: CASSLQGNYGYTF
cdr3_nt: TGTGCCAGCAGCTTACAGGGGAACTATGGCTACACCTTC

j_call: TRBJ2-5
v_call: TRBV25-1
d_call: NA
clone_size: NA
cdr3_aa: CATGTPPPEETQYF
cdr3_nt: TGTGCCACGGGGACACCTCCACCCGAGGAGACCCAGTACTTC

j_call: TRBJ2-5
v_call: TRBV5-5
d_call: TRBD2
clone_size: medium-sized
cdr3_aa: CASSSGLADFQETQYF
cdr3_nt: TGTGCCAGCAGCTCCGGACTAGCGGATTTCCAAGAGACCCAGTACTTC

j_call: TRBJ2-5
v_call: TRBV6-1
d_call: NA
clone_size: many
cdr3_aa: CASTRETQYF
cdr3_nt: TGTGCCAGCACCCGAGAGACCCAGTACTTC

j_call: TRBJ2-7
v_call: TRBV27
d_call: NA
clone_size: many
cdr3_aa: CASSLQGYDEQYF
cdr3_nt: TGTGCCAGCAGTTTACAGGGTTACGACGAGCAGTACTTC

j_call: TRBJ2-3
v_call: TRBV7-2
d_call: NA
clone_size: NA
cdr3_aa: CASSLDATPDTQYF
cdr3_nt: TGTGCCAGCAGCTTAGATGCAACCCCAGATACGCAGTATTTT

j_call: TRBJ2-6
v_call: TRBV7-2
d_call: TRBD2
clone_size: many
cdr3_aa: CASSSGLAGAAGANVLTF
cdr3_nt: TGTGCCAGCAGCTCGGGACTAGCGGGGGCAGCGGGGGCCAACGTCCTGACTTTC

j_call: TRBJ2-5
v_call: TRBV18
d_call: NA
clone_size: many
cdr3_aa: CASSPQPSGGETQYF
cdr3_nt: TGTGCCAGCTCACCTCAACCCTCGGGCGGGGAGACCCAGTACTTC

j_call: TRBJ1-6
v_call: TRBV6-5
d_call: NA
clone_size: many
cdr3_aa: CASRGDNSPLHF
cdr3_nt: TGTGCCAGCAGGGGGGATAATTCACCCCTCCACTTT

j_call: TRBJ2-7
v_call: TRBV25-1
d_call: NA
clone_size: medium-sized
cdr3_aa: CASSASGQHSYEQYF
cdr3_nt: TGTGCCAGCAGTGCATCCGGACAGCACTCCTACGAGCAGTACTTC

j_call: TRBJ2-5
v_call: TRBV5-1
d_call: NA
clone_size: many
cdr3_aa: CASSLTVTEETQYF
cdr3_nt: TGCGCCAGCAGCTTGACAGTTACGGAAGAGACCCAGTACTTC

j_call: TRBJ1-1
v_call: TRBV10-3
d_call: NA
clone_size: many
cdr3_aa: CAISEKGRRTEAFF
cdr3_nt: TGTGCCATCAGTGAGAAGGGGAGGAGGACTGAAGCTTTCTTT

j_call: TRBJ2-3
v_call: TRBV2
d_call: NA
clone_size: many
cdr3_aa: CASSQGLRHTQYF
cdr3_nt: TGTGCCAGCAGCCAGGGACTTCGCCATACGCAGTATTTT

j_call: TRBJ1-2
v_call: TRBV5-1
d_call: TRBD1
clone_size: many
cdr3_aa: CASSLSGQIQGKDYGYTF
cdr3_nt: TGCGCCAGCAGCTTGTCAGGTCAAATACAGGGGAAAGACTATGGCTACACCTTC

j_call: TRBJ2-7
v_call: TRBV24-1
d_call: NA
clone_size: many
cdr3_aa: CATSEPKGRKYEQYF
cdr3_nt: TGTGCCACCAGTGAGCCGAAGGGACGGAAGTACGAGCAGTACTTC

j_call: TRBJ1-5
v_call: TRBV5-1
d_call: NA
clone_size: many
cdr3_aa: CASSLAGHLNQPQHF
cdr3_nt: TGCGCCAGCAGCTTGGCAGGACACCTCAATCAGCCCCAGCATTTT

j_call: TRBJ1-4
v_call: TRBV12-3/TRBV12-4
d_call: TRBD1
clone_size: few
cdr3_aa: CASSPGQGGEKLFF
cdr3_nt: TGTGCCAGCAGCCCGGGACAGGGAGGAGAAAAACTGTTTTTT